The next 25 T cell receptor beta chains were all read from a single sample in a study of cytotoxic CD8 clonotypes in ibrutinib-treated CLL (TCRdb year 2021). Sample time point, as interpreted from the label and publication: about twelve months on ibrutinib. The library was generated by the immunoSEQ multiplex PCR assay. Imported from immuneACCESS, the table was reduced by TCRdb to in-frame sequences with V and J called. These copies leave out some clones; in studies compared against another copy, an unresolved V gene accounts for under half, and the cause of the remainder is not known. This sample lists some 200,000 clones; roughly three quarters were detected once. Approximately 6% of the sample goes to the ten largest clones. This specimen was PBMCs, taken after 12 months of ibrutinib treatment. The receptors stem from a human donor with chronic lymphocytic leukemia.

This clone was seen a handful of times. The V gene is TRBV6-5, the J gene TRBJ1-2, with 11 bases matching TRBD1. Germline V gene lookup returns CDR1 MNHEY and CDR2 SVGAGI. This CDR3 is built from 15 residues. After removal of 6 bases from V and 5 bases from J, the junction contained 8 bases not matched to a gene. CDR3 nucleotides: TGTGCCAGCAGGTCCGGGACAGGGGGGTATTATGGCTACACCTTC. This encodes CASRSGTGGYYGYTF.

The chain employs TRBV28 and TRBJ2-7; D call uncertain. V was trimmed by 1 base and J by 2 bases, leaving 9 bases between them. Germline lookup yields CDR1 MDHEN and CDR2 SYDVKM. The CDR3 runs to 14 residues. CDR3 sequence: CASSLLQNTYEQYF. The CDR3 DNA reads as TGTGCCAGCAGTTTATTGCAAAATACCTACGAGCAGTACTTC.

This clone showed up just a few times. This sequence joins TRBV9 and TRBJ1-1; D unclear. Germline V gene sequence: CDR1 SGDLS, CDR2 YYNGEE. The CDR3 sequence is 13 residues long. V shed 0 bases and J shed 6 bases, with 9 bases lying between them. CDR3: CASSVGEAAEAFF. DNA of the CDR3: TGTGCCAGCAGCGTAGGAGAGGCCGCTGAAGCTTTCTTT. Complete variable domain (other parts from reference TRBV9 and TRBJ1-1): DSGVTQTPKHLITATGQRVTLRCSPRSGDLSVYWYQQSLDQGLQFLIQYYNGEERAKGNILERFSAQQFPDLHSELNLSSLELGDSALYFCASSVGEAAEAFFGQGTRLTVV.

Only a few counts were recorded for this clone. One end of the junction varies from germline; a read error may be responsible. As DNA, the CDR3 is TGTGCCAGCAGATACCCAGGGGCTGGCTACATCTTC. Encoded protein: CASRYPGAGYIF. The chain uses TRBV28 and TRBJ1-2, with D possibly matching TRBD1 (6 bases). The CDR3 consists of 12 residues. Germline CDR1 and CDR2: MDHEN and SYDVKM.

This clone was detected only once. The chain is built from TRBV30 and TRBJ2-5, with D perhaps matching TRBD2 (6 bases). The CDR3 is 13 amino acids. Germline V gene lookup returns CDR1 GTSNPN and CDR2 SVGIG (reference sequence). V lost 5 bases and J 5 bases, leaving 15 bases between the germline ends. The CDR3 is CAWGEAEKETQYF. The CDR3 DNA is TGTGCCTGGGGGGAGGCAGAGAAGGAGACCCAGTACTTC.

The V and J genes are TRBV6-5 and TRBJ2-3; D tentatively fits TRBD1 or TRBD2 (5 bases each). The CDR3 totals 15 residues. V lost 5 bases, J lost 7 bases, and 19 bases lay in between. Germline CDR1 MNHEY, CDR2 SVGAGI. CDR3 DNA sequence: TGTGCCAGCAGTCGCTCGGGACGGACCACGAATACGCAGTATTTT. Translation gives CASSRSGRTTNTQYF.

The rearrangement links TRBV7-9 to TRBJ2-1; 11 positions agree with TRBD2. The length of the CDR3 is 18 residues. J lost 0 bases, V lost 1 base, and 5 bases had no gene match. Germline values: CDR1 SEHNR, CDR2 FQNEAQ (reference sequence). CDR3 nucleotides: TGTGCCAGCAGCTTAGTTAGCGGGAGGGCTAGCTCCTACAATGAGCAGTTCTTC. Amino acid sequence: CASSLVSGRASSYNEQFF. The entire variable domain, with the rest obtained from reference TRBV7-9 and TRBJ2-1, is as follows: DTGVSQNPRHKITKRGQNVTFRCDPISEHNRLYWYRQTLGQGPEFLTYFQNEAQLEKSRLLSDRFSAERPKGSFSTLEIQRTEQGDSAMYLCASSLVSGRASSYNEQFFGPGTRLTVL.

The chain is built from TRBV7-9 and TRBJ2-1; D gene uncertain. The CDR3 length is 14 residues. Germline V gives CDR1 SEHNR, CDR2 FQNEAQ (reference sequence). V lost 5 bases, J lost 0 bases, and 8 bases lay in between. The CDR3 region is CASSDTPSYNEQFF. CDR3 nucleotides: TGTGCCAGCAGCGATACTCCCTCCTACAATGAGCAGTTCTTC.

The V call is TRBV4-2, the J call TRBJ1-2; TRBD1 aligns across 8 bases. This CDR3 is 13 amino acids long. The ends lost 6 bases at V and 5 bases at J; junction bases unmatched: 5. Germline V lookup: CDR1 LGHNA, CDR2 YNFKEQ. CDR3 in DNA: TGTGCCAGCAGGGACACAGGGGGGTATGGCTACACCTTC. This sequence encodes CASRDTGGYGYTF.

The table lists this clone with a few counts. The chain carries TRBV30 and TRBJ1-2, with D perhaps TRBD1 (6 bases). The germline gives CDR1 GTSNPN, CDR2 SVGIG (reference sequence). The V gene lost 2 bases and the J gene lost 2 bases, with 15 bases spanning the gap. The CDR3 loop spans 15 amino acids. The CDR3 sequence is CAWSPIKRGNYGYTF. The CDR3 DNA is TGTGCCTGGAGTCCAATCAAGAGGGGGAACTATGGCTACACCTTC.

V is TRBV27 and J is TRBJ2-3, with TRBD2 as a possible D gene (6 bases). Trimming removed 6 bases at V and 2 bases at J, with 12 bases between. Germline V CDR1 and CDR2: MNHEY, SMNVEV (reference sequence). There are 14 residues in the CDR3. The CDR3 sequence is CASSPRRATDTQYF. Written as DNA, the CDR3 is TGTGCCAGCAGCCCCCGGAGGGCCACAGATACGCAGTATTTT.

The CDR3 coding sequence is TGTGCCAGCAGTCCAAATGGACAGGGTAGTGGGAAAATGGCAGGGGAGCAGTTCTTC. Protein sequence: CASSPNGQGSGKMAGEQFF. This chain uses TRBV28 with TRBJ2-1, with 8 bases matching TRBD1. V lost 5 bases to trimming and J lost 10 bases; unmatched junction nucleotides: 25. CDR1 is MDHEN, CDR2 SYDVKM, per germline. The CDR3 runs 19 residues.

This clone was detected a few times. The rearrangement links TRBV28 to TRBJ2-1; D unresolved. CDR3 length equals 14 residues. Trimming stripped 3 bases from V and 0 bases from J, with 6 bases between. From germline, CDR1 is MDHEN and CDR2 SYDVKM. DNA for the CDR3: TGTGCCAGCAGTTTCCAGCTCTCCTACAATGAGCAGTTCTTC. Protein sequence: CASSFQLSYNEQFF.

The chain joins TRBV6-5 to TRBJ1-1; D is unclear. Trimming left V 0 bases short and J 8 bases short, with 13 bases between. This CDR3 has 14 residues. Germline CDR1 MNHEY, CDR2 SVGAGI. The CDR3 loop is CASSYSAGLGEAFF. CDR3 in DNA: TGTGCCAGCAGTTACTCGGCCGGCCTGGGAGAAGCTTTCTTT.

The J gene is TRBJ1-1, the V gene TRBV19; unclear D gene. CDR1 and CDR2 from the germline V gene are LNHDA and SQIVND (reference sequence). The CDR3 totals 14 residues. The germline V and J ends were trimmed by 3 bases and 0 bases, with 8 bases remaining between them. The CDR3 is CASSIGELNTEAFF. The CDR3 nucleotides are TGTGCCAGTAGTATTGGGGAATTGAACACTGAAGCTTTCTTT.

The chain carries TRBV28 and TRBJ2-1; D is perhaps TRBD1 (6 bases). Germline-derived CDR1 and CDR2 are MDHEN and SYDVKM. The CDR3 contains 15 residues. Trimming stripped 2 bases from V and 5 bases from J, with 13 bases between. The CDR3 DNA reads TGTGCCAGCAGTTTAATGGACAGTCCCCACAATGAGCAGTTCTTC. Its translation: CASSLMDSPHNEQFF.

The chain has TRBV28 and TRBJ1-2; 7 bases line up with TRBD1. Germline V lookup: CDR1 MDHEN, CDR2 SYDVKM. The CDR3 has 15 amino acids. Losses at the gene ends were 2 bases for V and 5 bases for J; bases not matched to a gene: 8. The CDR3 coding sequence is TGTGCCAGCAGTTTAGTTGCGGGGACAGCATATGGCTACACCTTC. Translating gives CASSLVAGTAYGYTF.

The rearrangement joins TRBV28 to TRBJ2-7, with D uncertain. In germline, CDR1 is MDHEN, CDR2 SYDVKM. V lost 3 bases and J lost 0, with 3 bases in between. This CDR3 has 12 amino acids. The CDR3 protein is CASSFHSYEQYF. The CDR3 DNA reads as TGTGCCAGCAGTTTCCACTCCTACGAGCAGTACTTC.

V is TRBV27 and J is TRBJ1-6, with D unresolved. Germline V gene data show CDR1 as MNHEY and CDR2 as SMNVEV (reference sequence). This CDR3 spans 17 amino acids. V lost 1 base and J lost 4, with 14 bases in between. The CDR3 DNA follows: TGTGCCAGCAGTTTATGGTGGAGACCCCCGTATAATTCACCCCTCCACTTT. Protein sequence: CASSLWWRPPYNSPLHF.

The CDR3 reads CAWTRGNNQPQHF. In nucleotides, the CDR3 is TGTGCCTGGACCCGAGGTAATAATCAGCCCCAGCATTTT. The chain is built from TRBV30 and TRBJ1-5; D is ambiguous. Trimming pared 4 bases from V and 4 bases from J, leaving 11 bases between. Germline V gene data show CDR1 as GTSNPN and CDR2 as SVGIG (reference sequence). This CDR3 contains 13 residues.

V and J are TRBV9 and TRBJ1-2; D remains ambiguous. Trimming cost V 4 bases and J 4 bases, with 17 bases left between them. The germline V gene has CDR1 SGDLS and CDR2 YYNGEE. This CDR3 has 15 amino acids. In nucleotides, the CDR3 is TGTGCCAGCAGCCTGAGTAGCGGTCCCCTCTATGGCTACACCTTC. This sequence encodes CASSLSSGPLYGYTF. Combining the CDR3 with reference TRBV9 and TRBJ1-2 gives the whole variable domain DSGVTQTPKHLITATGQRVTLRCSPRSGDLSVYWYQQSLDQGLQFLIQYYNGEERAKGNILERFSAQQFPDLHSELNLSSLELGDSALYFCASSLSSGPLYGYTFGSGTRLTVV.

This chain connects TRBV6-5 to TRBJ2-7; D possibly corresponds to TRBD1 (6 bases). CDR3 length: 14 residues. The germline CDR1 and CDR2 sequences are MNHEY and SVGAGI. The germline V and J ends were trimmed by 11 bases and 0 bases, with 17 bases remaining between them. The CDR3, as DNA: TGTGCCTCTTTGGAGAGGACAGACTCCTACGAGCAGTACTTC. Translated: CASLERTDSYEQYF.

The chain carries TRBV4-2 and TRBJ2-3; 12 bases map to TRBD2. After removal of 6 bases from V and 3 bases from J, the junction contained 10 bases not matched to a gene. CDR1 and CDR2 from the germline V gene are LGHNA and YNFKEQ. The CDR3 is made up of 17 amino acids. For the CDR3, the DNA is TGTGCCAGCAGGCCGATCCCGACTAGCGGGGGTACAGATACGCAGTATTTT. It translates to CASRPIPTSGGTDTQYF.

This clone showed up just once. The chain carries TRBV5-1 and TRBJ2-7, with D possibly matching TRBD2 (5 bases). The germline gives CDR1 SGHRS, CDR2 YFSETQ. V was pared by 0 bases and J by 2 bases, with 12 bases between. This CDR3 has 15 residues. In DNA, the CDR3 is TGCGCCAGCAGCTTGGGTACGAGCGGCACCTACGAGCAGTACTTC. This gives the protein CASSLGTSGTYEQYF.

The sample holds many counts of this clone. V usage is TRBV5-1 and J usage is TRBJ1-3, with D maybe TRBD1 (5 bases). The germline gives CDR1 SGHRS, CDR2 YFSETQ. The CDR3 sequence is 15 residues long. Between the trimmed V and J ends, which lost 3 bases and 0 bases, there was a span of 10 bases. The CDR3 here is CASSSTAYSGNTIYF. The DNA for the CDR3 is TGCGCCAGCAGCTCGACAGCGTACTCTGGAAACACCATATATTTT.